This T cell receptor beta chain was documented in a study of control samples from healthy donors and cancer patients. TCRdb's copy holds only in-frame clones and misses some; the assay was immunoSEQ multiplex PCR. The sample has 75,000 to 100,000 clones, 80% to 95% seen once; the top ten hold less than 3.5%. The CDR3 contains 14 residues. Germline V gene sequence: CDR1 SGHRS, CDR2 YFSETQ. The trim removed 2 bases at V and 5 bases at J, leaving 2 bases unmatched. Sequences were obtained from blood. This sequence joins TRBV5-1 and TRBJ2-2; TRBD2 matches 8 bases. The TCR was taken from a human donor in good health. The donor label of this sample is uncertain. CDR3 in amino acids: CASSFASGTGELFF. CDR3 sequence (DNA): TGCGCCAGCAGCTTTGCTAGCGGGACCGGGGAGCTGTTTTTT.